The rows below give T cell receptor beta chains drawn from one sample of a study of PD-1 blockade in classical Hodgkin lymphoma. Repertoires were generated with immunoSEQ multiplex PCR, while TCRdb's copy carries only in-frame clones and drops some. The table shows over 50,000 clones, with about 85% occurring only once. The sample in question was peripheral blood mononuclear cells (PBMCs), obtained at baseline. Source of these receptors: a human donor with classical Hodgkin lymphoma. Both conserved end residues are part of each CDR3. A D gene is named only where the DNA matches it firmly. Size is stated for part of the rows, as once, few or many counts, or as a class when the clone is expanded.

J: TRBJ2-3
V: TRBV5-1
D: .
size: .
CDR3: CASSLGRSTDTQYF
DNA: TGCGCCAGCAGCTTGGGACGGAGCACAGATACGCAGTATTTT

J: TRBJ2-3
V: TRBV5-4
D: .
size: .
CDR3: CASSLGLGTSTDTQYF
DNA: TGTGCCAGCAGCTTGGGACTAGGAACTAGCACAGATACGCAGTATTTT

J: TRBJ2-1
V: TRBV7-2
D: .
size: .
CDR3: CASSEAGRGNEQFF
DNA: TGTGCCAGCAGCGAAGCGGGCCGGGGGAATGAGCAGTTCTTC

J: TRBJ1-1
V: TRBV27
D: .
size: .
CDR3: CASSVQGRAFF
DNA: TGTGCCAGCAGTGTACAGGGTAGGGCTTTCTTT

J: TRBJ2-1
V: TRBV6-1
D: .
size: .
CDR3: CASSERGSYNEQFF
DNA: TGTGCCAGCAGTGAACGGGGGTCCTACAATGAGCAGTTCTTC

J: TRBJ2-2
V: TRBV11-2
D: TRBD2
size: .
CDR3: CASSPSFLAGGGGELFF
DNA: TGTGCCAGCAGCCCTTCATTTTTAGCGGGAGGTGGCGGGGAGCTGTTTTTT

J: TRBJ2-3
V: TRBV7-9
D: TRBD2
size: once
CDR3: CASIQGVSGRGGTDTQYF
DNA: TGTGCCAGCATCCAAGGGGTTAGCGGGAGAGGAGGGACAGATACGCAGTATTTT

J: TRBJ1-1
V: TRBV10-3
D: .
size: .
CDR3: CAISGGRGGNTEAFF
DNA: TGTGCCATCAGTGGGGGCAGGGGCGGGAACACTGAAGCTTTCTTT

J: TRBJ2-2
V: TRBV29-1
D: .
size: .
CDR3: CSVVPSTRPGELFF
DNA: TGCAGCGTTGTTCCGTCCACGCGGCCCGGGGAGCTGTTTTTT

J: TRBJ2-1
V: TRBV18
D: TRBD2
size: .
CDR3: CASSPQTSGRGYNEQFF
DNA: TGTGCCAGCTCACCACAGACTAGCGGGAGGGGCTACAATGAGCAGTTCTTC

J: TRBJ1-2
V: TRBV7-9
D: .
size: .
CDR3: CAGSSASSRGVWGYGYTF
DNA: TGTGCCGGCAGCTCAGCGTCTTCCAGGGGAGTATGGGGCTATGGCTACACCTTC

J: TRBJ1-4
V: TRBV28
D: TRBD1
size: .
CDR3: CASSFEQGRNEKLFF
DNA: TGTGCCAGCAGTTTCGAACAGGGGAGGAATGAAAAACTGTTTTTT

J: TRBJ1-2
V: TRBV2
D: TRBD1
size: .
CDR3: CASRLYRGNYGYTF
DNA: TGTGCCAGCAGGCTATACAGGGGAAACTATGGCTACACCTTC

J: TRBJ1-2
V: TRBV6-5
D: TRBD1
size: .
CDR3: CASSYSTGLGEGYTF
DNA: TGTGCCAGCAGTTACTCGACAGGGTTGGGTGAGGGCTACACCTTC

J: TRBJ1-1
V: TRBV19
D: .
size: .
CDR3: CASTELPPLNTEAFF
DNA: TGTGCCAGTACGGAGCTACCCCCCCTGAACACTGAAGCTTTCTTT

J: TRBJ1-1
V: TRBV6-6
D: .
size: .
CDR3: CASTPRMNTEAFF
DNA: TGTGCCAGCACCCCCCGGATGAACACTGAAGCTTTCTTT

J: TRBJ2-3
V: TRBV5-1
D: TRBD2
size: few
CDR3: CASRSTSGITDTQYF
DNA: TGCGCCAGCAGGAGCACTAGCGGGATAACAGATACGCAGTATTTT

J: TRBJ2-7
V: TRBV11-3
D: TRBD2
size: .
CDR3: CASRPNSGSSYEQYF
DNA: TGTGCCAGCAGACCCAATAGCGGGAGCTCCTACGAGCAGTACTTC

J: TRBJ2-7
V: TRBV18
D: TRBD2
size: .
CDR3: CASSPPASGNYEQYF
DNA: TGTGCCAGCTCACCACCGGCTAGCGGGAACTACGAGCAGTACTTC

J: TRBJ2-1
V: TRBV29-1
D: .
size: .
CDR3: CSVDRGSSYNEQFF
DNA: TGCAGCGTTGACAGGGGAAGCTCCTACAATGAGCAGTTCTTC

J: TRBJ1-2
V: TRBV7-9
D: TRBD1
size: .
CDR3: CASSAYRQGAYGYTF
DNA: TGTGCCAGCAGCGCATACAGACAGGGCGCCTATGGCTACACCTTC

J: TRBJ1-4
V: TRBV11-2
D: .
size: .
CDR3: CASSLGWQGSLFF
DNA: TGTGCCAGCAGCTTAGGCTGGCAGGGGTCCCTGTTTTTT